This TCR beta chain was found in a study of blood T cell repertoires in COVID-19 (dated by TCRdb to 2020 to 2021). Regarding the complete study: Collaborator samples came from the United States, Italy and Spain and covered acute and convalescent phases of COVID-19. The prospective study material was composed of cDNA or gDNA derived from T cells, B-cell-depleted T cells, or PBMCs. A freely available public database, intended as a resource for researchers studying the immune response to SARS-CoV-2, is where the repertoires were released. Where HLA class I and class II types were available, the types were taken from metadata supplied by the sample provider, not from assay-based typing. The dataset comprised deeply sampled blood TCRbeta repertoires from subjects exposed to, actively infected with, or recovered from COVID-19. Sample metadata almost always included a de-identified subject ID, COVID-19 status, age in years and sex. Samples were obtained from the ongoing ImmuneRACE study (first 160 participants) and from 1,254 subjects provided by 6 global collaborators.

The germline V gene specifies SGHRS as CDR1 and YFSETQ as CDR2. The germline ends are 15 bases apart after V is trimmed by 7 bases and J by 0 bases. Measured from the cysteine to the phenylalanine, the CDR3 is 15 residues long. Of the read, only the CDR3 DNA is kept; its 45 bases are in frame from base 1. The paper's findings and limits, for the study overall: The amount of clinical and demographic metadata varied by source and participant and was provided uncurated.

In the prospective study, participants were roughly 18 to 100 years old, resided in approximately 22 geographic areas of the United States, and were enrolled through a virtual design. To assign participants to cohorts, the prospective study relied on clinical history that participants themselves reported in a screening survey and a study questionnaire. Recovered participants in ImmuneRACE Cohort 3 were defined by two consecutive negative NP/OP PCR tests, clearance by a healthcare professional, or resolution of symptoms. In the prospective study, whole blood, serum and a nasopharyngeal or oropharyngeal swab were collected from each participant by mobile phlebotomists. Participants in the prospective study had the option to provide additional blood draws and questionnaires over a 2-month period. Prospective study blood samples were shipped either frozen or at room temperature before DNA extraction.

To note about this clone: The antigen it binds to is not known. No base quality information exists; no much larger clone differs at one position.

TCRbeta CDR3 regions were amplified from genomic DNA by means of the immunoSEQ Assay, a bias-controlled multiplex PCR. The source study handled its data this way. Within the assay, amplification of reference gene primers was used to estimate how many nucleated cells each sample contained. To quantify the absolute abundance of each unique TCRbeta CDR3 rearrangement, sequence reads were collapsed and filtered. For each sample, productive Simpson clonality was calculated by taking the square root of Simpson's diversity index across productive rearrangements. Not all clones reach the TCRdb copy of this immuneACCESS table, which keeps in-frame sequences only. Checked studies attribute under half of the gap to unresolved V genes and leave the rest unexplained. That table supplies the V and J calls and clone size; D and trimming were determined from the DNA. The sample table lists approximately 300,000 clones, under 90% of them with a count of one. Roughly 5.2% of the sample belongs to the ten largest clones.

The sample comprised PBMCs or T cells enriched from blood (not recorded which). The rearrangement joined TRBV5-1 to TRBJ2-3; the D region possibly corresponds to TRBD2 (6 bases align). The source is a man aged 55 to 70 who had recovered from COVID-19. In nucleotides, the sequence is TGCGCCAGCGGACGGAGGGGAGTTAGCACAGATACGCAGTATTTT. Its amino acids are CASGRRGVSTDTQYF.